The sequence of this T cell receptor beta chain was determined in a study of T cells after yellow fever vaccination. Whole-study context: The authors prepared low-cell-number fractions using SMART-Seq v4 Ultra Low Input.

CDR1 is MGHRA, CDR2 YSYEKL, per germline. Trimming removed 2 bases from V and 1 base from J, with 12 bases in between. The CDR3 extends over 17 amino acids. A few counts support this clonotype. Its target is not known. Conversion of TCR transcripts into cDNA relied on 5'RACE template switching, which added a universal primer site and UMIs. TCRdb reprocessed the 5' RACE reads with MiXCR, giving one entry per CDR3 protein. Among approximately 90,000 distinct CDR3 sequences, under 7% were seen once, and the ten largest hold roughly 41%. General observations from the study: Booster samples showed a return of most primary-vaccination clones (almost 97% CD4, around 85% CD8). Abundant clonotypes from the bulk population could get into FACS-sorted repertoires as contaminants.

This clonotype was obtained from a man aged 18 to 29 who received the YFV17D yellow fever vaccine. The V call is TRBV4-1, the J call TRBJ1-6, with D perhaps TRBD1 (5 bases). The sequences come from CD8+ T cells sorted from PBMCs, collected 10 days after the yellow fever booster vaccination. The CDR3 region is CASSQSEGRSYNSPLHF. The DNA for the CDR3 is TGCGCCAGCAGCCAATCGGAGGGGAGATCCTATAATTCACCCCTCCACTTT.